Listed here is a single T cell receptor (beta chain). Its antigen is undetermined. Produced via immunoSEQ multiplex PCR; TCRdb's table is partial and in-frame only. The sample has some 60,000 clones; about four fifths are singletons. The record originates from a study of a mutant IDH1 vaccine in newly diagnosed glioma. Background on the study: Vaccination started 4-6 weeks after radiotherapy alone, or with temozolomide cycles. Previous treatment comprised radiotherapy, temozolomide, or both, mostly both.

The time point: week 11, during vaccination. Alongside topical imiquimod, each dose of vaccine comprised 300 ug of mutant IDH1 20-mer peptide. Donors harbored newly found WHO grade 3 or 4 IDH1-mutant, ATRX-lost astrocytomas. Trimming took off 4 bases at V and 1 base at J, with 8 bases between the two ends. Germline assignment: CDR1 SQVTM and CDR2 ANQGSEA. This CDR3 is 13 amino acids long. The sample consisted of PBMCs, taken from a glioma patient whose treatment included an IDH1 peptide vaccine. This sequence was found in a man over 45 with glioma. This rearrangement joins TRBV29-1 to TRBJ1-5; D might be TRBD1 (5 bases). This CDR3 reads CSVGGGSNQPQHF. As DNA, the CDR3 is TGCAGCGTTGGGGGGGGGAGCAATCAGCCCCAGCATTTT. Supplemented by reference TRBV29-1 and TRBJ1-5, the full variable domain reads SAVISQKPSRDICQRGTSLTIQCQVDSQVTMMFWYRQQPGQSLTLIATANQGSEATYESGFVIDKFPISRPNLTFSTLTVSNMSPEDSSIYLCSVGGGSNQPQHFGDGTRLSIL.